The 13 T cell receptor beta chains presented below share a single source sample, sequenced in a study of T cells in Graves' hyperthyroidism and ophthalmopathy. RNA transcripts yielded amplified TCR beta CDR3 regions. The TCR CDR3 was amplified in a first-round RT-PCR using the HTBI primer set. From the multiplex PCR reads, TCRdb called clonotypes with MiXCR, one entry per CDR3 protein. The sample shows 600,000 to 850,000 distinct CDR3 sequences, around 20% of them seen only once. The sequencing sample was made of blood. The receptor source for this set is a woman aged 45-60 years with Graves' hyperthyroidism that later progressed to Graves' ophthalmopathy.

This clonotype has ten or more counts. The chain employs TRBV20-1 and TRBJ2-3, with D possibly matching TRBD2 (6 bases). From germline, CDR1 is DFQATT and CDR2 SNEGSKA (reference sequence). CDR3 size: 12 residues. Between the trimmed V and J ends, which lost 6 bases and 6 bases, there was a span of 13 bases. The CDR3 protein is CSARLVGDTQYF. The CDR3 nucleotides read TGCAGTGCCCGACTAGTCGGCGATACGCAGTATTTT.

This clonotype was observed many times. The chain is built from TRBV7-8 and TRBJ2-1; D possibly corresponds to TRBD2 (7 bases). Germline CDR1 SGHVS, CDR2 FQNEAQ. This CDR3 region has 16 residues. V was clipped by 2 bases and J by 0 bases, with 11 bases between them. CDR3 protein: CASSLRRGGSYNEQFF. The CDR3 bases are TGTGCCAGCAGCTTAAGGAGGGGGGGCTCCTACAATGAGCAGTTCTTC.

This clonotype was counted a few times. V is TRBV6-1 and J is TRBJ1-4; D remains ambiguous. Germline CDR1 and CDR2: MNHNS and SASEGT. Deletions cut 6 bases from V and 7 bases from J, with 21 bases between. This CDR3 is built from 16 residues. CDR3 in amino acids: CASRPFRDSEGEKLFF. The DNA for the CDR3 is TGTGCCAGCAGGCCCTTCCGGGATTCAGAGGGTGAAAAACTGTTTTTT.

The table lists this clonotype with a few counts. The chain recombines TRBV28 with TRBJ2-7; D possibly corresponds to TRBD1 (5 bases). The V gene lost 3 bases and the J gene lost 3 bases, with 12 bases spanning the gap. Germline CDR1 reads MDHEN; CDR2 reads SYDVKM. CDR3 length: 14 residues. Here the CDR3 reads CASSFRVSSYEQYF. CDR3 sequence (DNA): TGTGCCAGCAGTTTCAGGGTGTCCAGCTACGAGCAGTACTTC.

This clonotype was picked up many times. The rearrangement uses TRBV11-2 and TRBJ2-1; 9 nucleotides line up with TRBD1. The CDR3 has 16 residues. The trim removed 5 bases at V and 3 bases at J, leaving 8 bases unmatched. The germline gives CDR1 SGHAT, CDR2 FQNNGV. The DNA of the CDR3 is TGTGCCAGCAGCATAGGACTGGGACAGGGCTACAATGAGCAGTTCTTC. Residues: CASSIGLGQGYNEQFF.

This clonotype came up a few times. The V gene is TRBV29-1, the J gene TRBJ2-7; D is ambiguous. Looked up from germline, CDR1 is SQVTM and CDR2 is ANQGSEA. V was shortened by 1 base and J by 5 bases, with 15 bases between the two germline ends. The CDR3 has 14 residues. The DNA for the CDR3 is TGCAGCGTTGAAGGAGGCAGAAGAGAGGACGAGCAGTACTTC. This gives the protein CSVEGGRREDEQYF.

This clonotype appeared many times. This chain uses TRBV18 with TRBJ1-1; D may be TRBD1 (5 bases). This CDR3 is 16 amino acids long. Per the germline V gene, CDR1 is KGHSH and CDR2 is LQKENI. Trimming shortened V by 3 bases and J by 0 bases, and 14 bases separated the two germline ends. The CDR3 DNA is TGTGCCAGCTCACCGAGAACGGGACGGTTGAACACTGAAGCTTTCTTT. Translation gives CASSPRTGRLNTEAFF. Full variable domain (missing parts from reference TRBV18 and TRBJ1-1): NAGVMQNPRHLVRRRGQEARLRCSPMKGHSHVYWYRQLPEEGLKFMVYLQKENIIDESGMPKERFSAEFPKEGPSILRIQQVVRGDSAAYFCASSPRTGRLNTEAFFGQGTRLTVV.

The genes are TRBV30 and TRBJ2-1; 12 bases are shared with TRBD1. Germline CDR1 GTSNPN, CDR2 SVGIG (reference sequence). This CDR3 is built from 14 residues. Trimming cost V 4 bases and J 6 bases; bases outside gene matches: 4. This chain's CDR3 is CAWNRDRGLNEQFF. CDR3 coding DNA: TGTGCCTGGAACCGGGACAGGGGGCTCAATGAGCAGTTCTTC.

This clonotype appeared many times. The CDR3 loop is CASSLRDRVSDQPQHF. CDR3 sequence (DNA): TGTGCCAGCAGTCTCCGGGACAGGGTTTCTGACCAGCCCCAGCATTTT. This chain uses TRBV12-3 or TRBV12-4 with TRBJ1-5; 9 bases match TRBD1. Trimming at V came to 5 bases and at J to 7 bases, leaving 12 bases not matched to a gene. The CDR3 spans 16 residues.

J is TRBJ2-6 and V is TRBV7-9, with D perhaps matching TRBD1 or TRBD2 (5 bases each). The V and J ends lost 1 base and 2 bases respectively, with 9 bases between them. Germline V lookup: CDR1 SEHNR, CDR2 FQNEAQ (reference sequence). This CDR3 contains 16 residues. The CDR3 coding sequence is TGTGCCAGCAGCTTAGAAAGAGGGGCTGGGGCCAACGTCCTGACTTTC. Amino acid sequence: CASSLERGAGANVLTF.

This clonotype was counted between two and nine times. The chain has TRBV6-2 or TRBV6-3 and TRBJ2-1; D is possibly TRBD1 (6 bases). The length of the CDR3 is 16 residues. CDR1 and CDR2 from the germline V gene are MNHEY and SVGEGT. V lost 1 base and J lost 0, with 10 bases in between. The CDR3 loop is CASSYLQGISYNEQFF. The CDR3 DNA reads TGTGCCAGCAGTTACTTACAGGGCATCTCCTACAATGAGCAGTTCTTC.

This sequence joins TRBV20-1 and TRBJ1-1; D gene ambiguous. V lost 5 bases and J 2 bases, leaving 12 bases between the germline ends. There are 13 residues in the CDR3. The germline V gene encodes CDR1 DFQATT and CDR2 SNEGSKA (reference sequence). For the CDR3, the DNA is TGCAGTGCTGTCGACTGGGAAAACACTGAAGCTTTCTTT. Translation: CSAVDWENTEAFF.

This clonotype was observed many times. The rearrangement uses TRBV29-1 and TRBJ1-1, with D possibly TRBD1 on 5 matching bases. This CDR3 has 11 amino acids. Germline V gene sequence: CDR1 SQVTM, CDR2 ANQGSEA. The V and J ends lost 3 bases and 3 bases respectively, with 5 bases between them. The CDR3 DNA sequence: TGCAGCGTTGAGGGGGACACTGAAGCTTTCTTT. Translated: CSVEGDTEAFF.